Following are 5 T cell receptor beta chains from one sample sequenced in a study of blood T cell repertoires in COVID-19. Assay used: immunoSEQ multiplex PCR; TCRdb lists only in-frame clones, some missing. The sample has approximately 150,000 clones, 65% to 85% seen once; the top ten hold roughly 8.7%. Input material: peripheral blood. The origin of the receptors is a man in his fifties with active or convalescent COVID-19.

This clone was seen a few times. The chain combines TRBV6-5 with TRBJ2-7; 10 bases align to TRBD1. This CDR3 spans 14 amino acids. The trim removed 5 bases at V and 5 bases at J, leaving 6 bases unmatched. Germline CDR1 MNHEY, CDR2 SVGAGI. CDR3 protein: CASSTGQGRNEQYF. The CDR3 DNA is TGTGCCAGCAGTACGGGACAGGGGAGAAACGAGCAGTACTTC.

V is TRBV5-1 and J is TRBJ1-6, with 11 bases lining up with TRBD1. The CDR3 totals 15 residues. With V trimmed by 4 bases and J by 8 bases, 5 bases remained unmatched. Germline CDR1 is SGHRS and CDR2 is YFSETQ. The DNA for the CDR3 is TGCGCCAGCAGCAGCCGGGACAGGGGGGATTCACCCCTCCACTTT. It codes for CASSSRDRGDSPLHF.

The V gene is TRBV19, the J gene TRBJ1-2, with 8 bases identical to TRBD1. Germline V gene sequence: CDR1 LNHDA, CDR2 SQIVND (reference sequence). The CDR3 length is 15 residues. The junction had 9 bases not matched to a gene; V was cut back by 5 bases and J by 4 bases. The DNA of the CDR3 is TGTGCCAGTAGTCCTCAGGGGGCAGGTTCCTATGGCTACACCTTC. Residues: CASSPQGAGSYGYTF.

The chain carries TRBV19 and TRBJ2-7; 10 nucleotides line up with TRBD2. The germline gives CDR1 LNHDA, CDR2 SQIVND (reference sequence). With V trimmed by 1 base and J by 0 bases, 6 bases remained unmatched. CDR3 size: 17 residues. The CDR3 here is CASSIVGASGSSYEQYF. CDR3 nucleotide sequence: TGTGCCAGTAGTATAGTAGGGGCTAGCGGGAGCTCCTACGAGCAGTACTTC.

The rearrangement links TRBV7-8 to TRBJ1-4; possible D gene TRBD1, 5 bases. The germline V and J ends were trimmed by 0 bases and 0 bases, with 20 bases remaining between them. The CDR3 runs 20 residues. The germline V gene encodes CDR1 SGHVS and CDR2 FQNEAQ. In nucleotides, the CDR3 is TGTGCCAGCAGCTTAGCAAACAAAGGGACGGCGGGAACAACTAATGAAAAACTGTTTTTT. Its translation: CASSLANKGTAGTTNEKLFF. Drawing the rest from reference TRBV7-8 and TRBJ1-4, the complete variable domain is GAGVSQSPRYKVAKRGQDVALRCDPISGHVSLFWYQQALGQGPEFLTYFQNEAQLDKSGLPSDRFFAERPEGSVSTLKIQRTQQEDSAVYLCASSLANKGTAGTTNEKLFFGSGTQLSVL.